Listed here are 32 T cell receptor beta chains from one sample, sequenced in a study of human T cells and chemical hapten exposure. Via MiXCR, TCRdb re-called the RACE reads, giving one row per CDR3 protein. The sample lists fewer than 100,000 distinct CDR3 sequences; approximately 10% were seen once. Stated time point: patch test 3, about 24 weeks after DPC sensitization. Sample treatment: therapeutic diphenylcyclopropenone sensitization with weekly scalp DPC. The sequenced sample was whole blood, obtained in connection with sensitization to the hapten diphenylcyclopropenone (DPC). These receptors were taken from a woman aged 25 to 39 with alopecia areata. Some clones in this sample may be carry-over from other donors' samples.

The J gene is TRBJ1-1, the V gene TRBV3-1; D is undetermined. Germline V gene lookup returns CDR1 LGHDT and CDR2 YNNKEL (reference sequence). Trimming shortened V by 3 bases and J by 4 bases, and 12 bases separated the two germline ends. CDR3 size: 14 residues. CDR3 DNA: TGTGCCAGCAGCCAGGGTAGGGCGGCCACTGAAGCTTTCTTT. Translating it yields CASSQGRAATEAFF.

This clonotype was counted ten times or more. V usage is TRBV3-1 and J usage is TRBJ2-1; D perhaps matches TRBD1 (5 bases). This CDR3 has 14 amino acids. Germline CDR1 and CDR2: LGHDT and YNNKEL (reference sequence). V dropped 4 bases and J dropped 5 bases, with 12 bases sitting between them. The chain's CDR3 is CASSRTYRDNEQFF. The CDR3 nucleotides are TGTGCCAGCAGCCGGACATACCGTGACAATGAGCAGTTCTTC.

At least ten counts were recorded for this clonotype. The CDR3 bases are TGTGCCAGCAGGGCCGGACACAGTAATGAAAAACTGTTTTTT. As protein: CASRAGHSNEKLFF. The chain uses TRBV12-3 or TRBV12-4 and TRBJ1-4; tentatively, D is TRBD1 (5 bases). This CDR3 is 14 amino acids long. Trimming took 6 bases from V and 4 from J, leaving 12 bases between them.

At least ten counts were recorded for this clonotype. The rearrangement joins TRBV5-4 to TRBJ2-1; TRBD2 aligns across 13 bases. Germline CDR1 SGHNT, CDR2 YYREEE (reference sequence). This CDR3 spans 17 amino acids. Unmatched junction bases numbered 5, after V lost 4 bases and J lost 1 base. The CDR3 sequence: CASSPGLAGLSYNEQFF. In DNA form, the CDR3 reads TGTGCCAGCAGCCCGGGACTAGCGGGGTTATCCTACAATGAGCAGTTCTTC.

This clonotype was counted many times. The rearrangement uses TRBV2 and TRBJ2-7; no clear D. Germline CDR1 reads SNHLY; CDR2 reads FYNNEI. The CDR3 is 13 residues long. The V end lost 5 bases, the J end lost 3 bases, and 11 bases lay between the germline ends. DNA of the CDR3: TGTGCCAGCAGTCCGGTGAGGAACTACGAGCAGTACGTC. The encoded protein is CASSPVRNYEQYV.

This clonotype was observed at least ten times. The rearrangement uses TRBV28 and TRBJ2-4, with TRBD1 identical over 9 bases. Germline V CDR1 and CDR2: MDHEN, SYDVKM. V was clipped by 6 bases and J by 0 bases; unmatched bases: 12. This CDR3 is 18 amino acids long. CDR3: CASSVPGQGPLAKNIQYF. The CDR3 DNA sequence: TGTGCCAGCAGCGTACCGGGACAGGGACCTTTAGCCAAAAACATTCAGTACTTC.

The chain joins TRBV28 to TRBJ2-7, with D perhaps TRBD1 or TRBD2 (5 bases each). The germline gives CDR1 MDHEN, CDR2 SYDVKM. V lost 4 bases to trimming and J lost 0 bases, with 13 bases between them. CDR3 size: 15 residues. This CDR3 reads CASSSGRFSSYEQYF. CDR3 nucleotide sequence: TGTGCCAGCAGTTCGGGACGGTTCAGCTCCTACGAGCAGTACTTC.

This clonotype was recorded at least ten times. The J gene is TRBJ2-2, the V gene TRBV5-1; D might be TRBD1 (6 bases). Trimming left V 4 bases short and J 1 base short, with 11 bases between. The CDR3 loop spans 15 amino acids. Germline lookup yields CDR1 SGHRS and CDR2 YFSETQ. The CDR3 reads CASSPRTENTGELFF. The DNA of the CDR3 is TGCGCCAGCAGCCCCCGGACAGAGAACACCGGGGAGCTGTTTTTT.

This clonotype was seen ten or more times. J is TRBJ2-1 and V is TRBV29-1; the D is unclear. The CDR3 consists of 14 residues. V dropped 6 bases and J dropped 0 bases, with 12 bases sitting between them. Germline CDR1 and CDR2: SQVTM and ANQGSEA. The CDR3: CSVRPLSSYNEQFF. CDR3 DNA: TGCAGCGTCAGACCGTTGAGCTCCTACAATGAGCAGTTCTTC.

This clonotype has more than one count but fewer than ten. The V and J genes are TRBV29-1 and TRBJ2-1; D ambiguous. Looked up from germline, CDR1 is SQVTM and CDR2 is ANQGSEA. This CDR3 spans 13 amino acids. V shed 1 base and J shed 9 bases, with 13 bases lying between them. DNA for the CDR3: TGCAGCGTTGAAGGGCCCTTGACGCGTGAGCAGTTCTTC. Translating gives CSVEGPLTREQFF.

The sample holds many counts of this clonotype. DNA for the CDR3: TGTGCCAGCGGCATCGGGGCCTACGAGCAGTACGTC. Translation: CASGIGAYEQYV. The gene calls are TRBV6-2 or TRBV6-3 and TRBJ2-7; a possible D gene is TRBD2 (5 bases). This CDR3 is built from 12 residues. Trimming took 8 bases from V and 2 from J, leaving 10 bases between them. Germline CDR1 reads MNHEY; CDR2 reads SVGEGT.

Worth noting for this clonotype: Germline and junction disagree at one end, which may indicate a read error. The V and J genes are TRBV10-3 and TRBJ1-3; D unclear. The CDR3 totals 14 residues. CDR1 and CDR2 (germline): ENHRY, SYGVKD. The CDR3 is CAISDSLSGSTIYF. The CDR3 DNA reads as TGTGCCATCAGTGACAGCTTATCTGGAAGCACCATATATTTT.

This clonotype has at least ten counts. The chain carries TRBV4-1 and TRBJ2-4; 9 positions agree with TRBD1. CDR1 is MGHRA and CDR2 is YSYEKL in the germline V gene. Trimming removed 4 bases from V and 10 bases from J; junction bases left unmatched: 5. This CDR3 comprises 13 residues. CDR3 sequence (DNA): TGCGCCAGCAGCCGCGAGGACAGGGGTATTCAGTACTTC. Residues: CASSREDRGIQYF.

V gene TRBV30 combines with J gene TRBJ2-7; TRBD2 matches at 7 bases. Germline CDR1 reads GTSNPN; CDR2 reads SVGIG (reference sequence). The CDR3 is made up of 12 amino acids. The CDR3 sequence is CAEGGRSYEQYF. The CDR3 DNA follows: TGTGCAGAGGGAGGGCGATCCTACGAGCAGTACTTC.

V gene TRBV27 combines with J gene TRBJ2-7, with D perhaps matching TRBD2 (5 bases). This CDR3 is built from 14 residues. Germline V gene lookup returns CDR1 MNHEY and CDR2 SMNVEV (reference sequence). Trimming took 3 bases from V and 2 from J, leaving 11 bases between them. The CDR3 DNA follows: TGTGCCAGCAGTTTGAGGGCAGTGACCTACGAGCAGTACTTC. Translating gives CASSLRAVTYEQYF.

This clonotype was counted a few times. The chain uses TRBV6-2 or TRBV6-3 and TRBJ1-5; 8 bases are a match to TRBD1. Germline V CDR1 and CDR2: MNHEY, SVGEGT. This CDR3 comprises 14 residues. The V segment lost 5 bases and the J segment 5 bases; nucleotides outside the gene matches: 5. The CDR3 reads CASSNRGSHQPQHF. CDR3 sequence (DNA): TGTGCCAGCAGTAACAGGGGGTCACATCAGCCCCAGCATTTT.

In this sample, this clonotype turned up many times. This chain connects TRBV7-9 to TRBJ2-4; possibly TRBD2 for D (6 bases). Germline loops: CDR1 SEHNR, CDR2 FQNEAQ (reference sequence). CDR3 size: 17 residues. Between the trimmed V and J ends, which lost 4 bases and 9 bases, there was a span of 25 bases. CDR3 coding DNA: TGTGCCAGCAGCTCGACGCGTGGGACTGCCATAGATGCCATTCAGTACTTC. Translating gives CASSSTRGTAIDAIQYF.

This rearrangement joins TRBV18 to TRBJ2-7; tentatively, D is TRBD1 or TRBD2 (5 bases each). Trimming cost V 2 bases and J 2 bases, with 10 bases left between them. The CDR3 is 14 residues long. Germline CDR1 reads KGHSH; CDR2 reads LQKENI. CDR3 sequence reads: CASSPGTETYEQYV. The CDR3 DNA reads as TGTGCCAGCTCACCAGGGACGGAAACCTACGAGCAGTACGTC.

The genes are TRBV7-2 and TRBJ1-5, with 7 bases matching TRBD1. CDR3 length equals 16 residues. V was pared by 3 bases and J by 2 bases, with 7 bases of the junction left unmatched. CDR1 is SGHTA and CDR2 is FQGNSA in the germline V gene. In nucleotides, the CDR3 is TGTGCCAGCAGCTTGGACAGGTCTAAGGGCAATCAGCCCCAGCATTTT. This encodes CASSLDRSKGNQPQHF.

This clonotype was detected many times. The rearrangement uses TRBV20-1 and TRBJ2-5, with a weak D call TRBD2 (6 bases). V dropped 2 bases and J dropped 5 bases, with 9 bases sitting between them. Germline V gene lookup returns CDR1 DFQATT and CDR2 SNEGSKA (reference sequence). The CDR3 sequence is 12 residues long. CDR3 amino acids: CSARFRGETQYF. Here the CDR3 DNA reads TGCAGTGCTAGATTTCGGGGGGAGACCCAGTACTTC.

In its sample, this clonotype was seen a few times. The chain carries TRBV7-9 and TRBJ2-2; TRBD1 aligns across 9 bases. This CDR3 is built from 15 residues. The V and J ends lost 5 bases and 0 bases, in that order; junction bases with no gene match: 1. Germline-derived CDR1 and CDR2 are SEHNR and FQNEAQ (reference sequence). The CDR3, as DNA: TGTGCCAGCAGCAGGACAGGGGCGAACACCGGGGAGCTGTTTTTT. It encodes CASSRTGANTGELFF.

This clonotype came up many times. This rearrangement joins TRBV30 to TRBJ2-7; 11 bases map to TRBD1. The CDR3 is 14 residues long. J gave up 2 bases and V 5 bases, and 5 bases lay outside the gene matches. Germline loops: CDR1 GTSNPN, CDR2 SVGIG (reference sequence). CDR3 residues: CAWGPGQGAYEQYF. The DNA of the CDR3 is TGTGCCTGGGGTCCGGGACAGGGGGCCTACGAGCAGTACTTC.

The V call is TRBV20-1, the J call TRBJ2-3, with D possibly TRBD2 on 6 matching bases. Germline CDR1 DFQATT, CDR2 SNEGSKA (reference sequence). The CDR3 consists of 14 residues. Trimming took 3 bases from V and 0 from J, leaving 10 bases between them. In DNA, the CDR3 is TGCAGTGCTAGTACGGGGACTAGCACAGATACGCAGTATTTT. This gives the protein CSASTGTSTDTQYF.

The V and J genes are TRBV11-2 and TRBJ2-3; D is ambiguous. The CDR3 is 16 amino acids. V lost 3 bases and J lost 0, with 13 bases in between. CDR1 SGHAT and CDR2 FQNNGV come from the germline V gene. The chain's CDR3 is CASSLEGRPSTDTQYF. CDR3 sequence (DNA): TGTGCCAGCAGCTTGGAAGGGCGGCCCAGCACAGATACGCAGTATTTT.

This clonotype was seen ten or more times. The rearrangement joins TRBV28 to TRBJ1-5; 9 bases map to TRBD1. CDR1 is MDHEN, CDR2 SYDVKM, per germline. The ends lost 6 bases at V and 3 bases at J; junction bases unmatched: 3. The CDR3 has 14 amino acids. CDR3 loop: CASRRTGVNQPQHF. The CDR3 coding sequence is TGTGCCAGCAGGAGGACAGGGGTCAATCAGCCCCAGCATTTT.

Comments on this clonotype: A single base separates this from a much larger clone, so it may be a read error. J is TRBJ2-1 and V is TRBV28, with D perhaps TRBD2 (5 bases). The germline V and J ends were trimmed by 3 bases and 12 bases, with 9 bases remaining between them. The germline CDR1 and CDR2 sequences are MDHEN and SYDVKM. The CDR3 consists of 11 residues. The CDR3: CASSFARGQFF. The CDR3 nucleotides are TGTGCCAGCAGTTTTGCCCGGGGGCAGTTCTTC.

The chain combines TRBV4-3 with TRBJ2-2; D is unresolved. Trimming removed 1 base from V and 3 bases from J, with 12 bases in between. The germline CDR1 and CDR2 sequences are LGHNA and YSLEER. The CDR3 runs 16 residues. The DNA of the CDR3 is TGCGCCAGCAGCCAAGTTATTGGGCAAGACACCGGGGAGCTGTTTTTT. It codes for CASSQVIGQDTGELFF.

This clonotype was observed a handful of times. In DNA form, the CDR3 reads TGCAGTGCTAACGGGAGGGGAGGAGGCACAGATACGCAGTATTTT. It translates to CSANGRGGGTDTQYF. The rearrangement uses TRBV20-1 and TRBJ2-3; 8 nucleotides align to TRBD2. J gave up 1 base and V 4 bases, and 7 bases lay outside the gene matches. This CDR3 spans 15 amino acids. CDR1 is DFQATT, CDR2 SNEGSKA, per germline (reference sequence).

This clonotype was counted ten times or more. The chain recombines TRBV28 with TRBJ1-1; TRBD1 might be the D (6 bases). V was cut by 3 bases and J by 5 bases, with 10 bases left in between. The CDR3 spans 13 residues. Germline V gene data show CDR1 as MDHEN and CDR2 as SYDVKM. DNA for the CDR3: TGTGCCAGCAGTTTCCGGAGGGGGACTGAAGCTTTCTTT. Its protein product is CASSFRRGTEAFF.

This clonotype was seen ten or more times. V and J are TRBV6-5 and TRBJ1-5, with 9 bases lining up with TRBD1. The junction had 9 bases not matched to a gene; V was cut back by 0 bases and J by 6 bases. The CDR3 totals 17 residues. Germline assignment: CDR1 MNHEY and CDR2 SVGAGI. CDR3: CASSYSSTGGITQPQHF. The CDR3 coding sequence is TGTGCCAGCAGTTACTCCTCGACAGGGGGTATCACTCAGCCCCAGCATTTT.

This clonotype was detected ten times or more. This CDR3 reads CASSGDTEAFF. For the CDR3, the DNA is TGTGCCAGCTCAGGGGACACTGAAGCTTTCTTT. The chain joins TRBV5-4 to TRBJ1-1, with D tentatively TRBD1 (6 bases). V gave up 7 bases and J gave up 3 bases, with 7 bases separating them. This CDR3 comprises 11 residues. Germline CDR1 SGHNT, CDR2 YYREEE (reference sequence).

A few counts support this clonotype. The chain employs TRBV12-3 or TRBV12-4 and TRBJ2-5; 7 bases align to TRBD2. The CDR3 sequence is 14 residues long. V shed 8 bases, J shed 5 bases, and the junction held 11 bases outside the gene matches. Here the CDR3 DNA reads TGTGCCAGCGCCCGCGGGGGAGGTGTGGAGACCCAGTACTTC. It codes for CASARGGGVETQYF.